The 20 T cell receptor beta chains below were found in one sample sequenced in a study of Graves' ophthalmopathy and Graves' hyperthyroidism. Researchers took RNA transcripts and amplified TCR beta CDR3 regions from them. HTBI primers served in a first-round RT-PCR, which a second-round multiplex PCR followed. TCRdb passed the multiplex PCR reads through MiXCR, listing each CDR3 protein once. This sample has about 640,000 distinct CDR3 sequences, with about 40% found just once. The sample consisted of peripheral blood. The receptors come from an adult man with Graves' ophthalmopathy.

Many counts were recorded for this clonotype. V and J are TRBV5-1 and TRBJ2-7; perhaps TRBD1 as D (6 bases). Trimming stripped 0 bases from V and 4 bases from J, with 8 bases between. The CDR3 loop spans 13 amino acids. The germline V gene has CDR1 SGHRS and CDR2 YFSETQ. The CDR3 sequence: CASSLATGYEQYF. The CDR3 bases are TGCGCCAGCAGCTTGGCGACAGGTTACGAGCAGTACTTC. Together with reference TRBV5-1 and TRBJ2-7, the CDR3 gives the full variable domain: KAGVTQTPRYLIKTRGQQVTLSCSPISGHRSVSWYQQTPGQGLQFLFEYFSETQRNKGNFPGRFSGRQFSNSRSEMNVSTLELGDSALYLCASSLATGYEQYFGPGTRLTVT.

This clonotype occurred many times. The CDR3 nucleotides read TGTGCCAGCAGCTACTCTAGGGACCGGAACACTGAAGCTTTCTTT. The encoded protein is CASSYSRDRNTEAFF. The chain uses TRBV7-9 and TRBJ1-1, with D perhaps TRBD1 (5 bases). The germline V gene has CDR1 SEHNR and CDR2 FQNEAQ (reference sequence). Between the trimmed V and J ends, which lost 4 bases and 1 base, there was a span of 13 bases. The CDR3 contains 15 residues.

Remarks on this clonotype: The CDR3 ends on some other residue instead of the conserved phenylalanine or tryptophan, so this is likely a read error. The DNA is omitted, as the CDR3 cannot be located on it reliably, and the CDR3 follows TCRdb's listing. CDR3 in amino acids: CSVGRTGVPY. The chain joins TRBV29-1 to TRBJ1-2; the table assigns TRBD1, which was not confirmed against the DNA. The germline V gene has CDR1 SQVTM and CDR2 ANQGSEA. Including both end residues, the CDR3 is 10 amino acids long.

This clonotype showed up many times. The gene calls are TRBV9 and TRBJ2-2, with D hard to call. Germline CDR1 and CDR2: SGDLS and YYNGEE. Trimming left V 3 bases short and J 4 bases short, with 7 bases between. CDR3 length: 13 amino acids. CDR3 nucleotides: TGTGCCAGCAGCGCCCCCCCCACCGGGGAGCTGTTTTTT. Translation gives CASSAPPTGELFF.

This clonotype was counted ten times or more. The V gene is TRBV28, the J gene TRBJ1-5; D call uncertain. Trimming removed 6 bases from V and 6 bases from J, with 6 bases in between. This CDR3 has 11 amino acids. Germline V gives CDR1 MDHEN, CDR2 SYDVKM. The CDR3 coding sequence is TGTGCCAGCAGCCTGGGTCAGCCCCAGCATTTT. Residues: CASSLGQPQHF. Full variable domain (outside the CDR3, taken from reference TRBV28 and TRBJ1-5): DVKVTQSSRYLVKRTGEKVFLECVQDMDHENMFWYRQDPGLGLRLIYFSYDVKMKEKGDIPEGYSVSREKKERFSLILESASTNQTSMYLCASSLGQPQHFGDGTRLSIL.

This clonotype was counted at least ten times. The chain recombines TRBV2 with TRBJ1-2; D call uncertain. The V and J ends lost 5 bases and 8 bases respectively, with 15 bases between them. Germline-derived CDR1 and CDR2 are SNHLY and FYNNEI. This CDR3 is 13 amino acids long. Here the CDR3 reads CASSLGVLEGYTF. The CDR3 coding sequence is TGTGCCAGCAGTCTTGGGGTTCTGGAGGGCTACACCTTC.

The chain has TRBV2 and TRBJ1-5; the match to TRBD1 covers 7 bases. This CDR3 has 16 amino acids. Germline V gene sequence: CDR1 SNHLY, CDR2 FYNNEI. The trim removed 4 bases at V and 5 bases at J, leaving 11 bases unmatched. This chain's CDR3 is CASSAPTTGSDQPQHF. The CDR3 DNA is TGTGCCAGCAGTGCACCTACGACAGGGTCGGATCAGCCCCAGCATTTT. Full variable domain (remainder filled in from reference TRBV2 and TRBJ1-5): EPEVTQTPSHQVTQMGQEVILRCVPISNHLYFYWYRQILGQKVEFLVSFYNNEISEKSEIFDDQFSVERPDGSNFTLKIRSTKLEDSAMYFCASSAPTTGSDQPQHFGDGTRLSIL.

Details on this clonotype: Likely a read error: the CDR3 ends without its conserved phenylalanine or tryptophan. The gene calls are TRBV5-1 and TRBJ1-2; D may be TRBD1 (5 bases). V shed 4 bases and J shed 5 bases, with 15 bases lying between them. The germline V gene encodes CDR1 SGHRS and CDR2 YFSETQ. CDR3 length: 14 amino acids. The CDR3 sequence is CASSHAAKGYGYTL. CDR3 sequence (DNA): TGCGCCAGCAGCCACGCCGCGAAGGGGTATGGCTACACCCTC.

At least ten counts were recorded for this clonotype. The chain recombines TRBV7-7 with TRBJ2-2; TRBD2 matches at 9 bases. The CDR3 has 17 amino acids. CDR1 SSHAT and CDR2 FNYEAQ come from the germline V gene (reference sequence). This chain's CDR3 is CASARSGTSPTTGELFF. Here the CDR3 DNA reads TGTGCTAGCGCTAGATCGGGGACTAGCCCGACCACCGGGGAGCTGTTTTTT.

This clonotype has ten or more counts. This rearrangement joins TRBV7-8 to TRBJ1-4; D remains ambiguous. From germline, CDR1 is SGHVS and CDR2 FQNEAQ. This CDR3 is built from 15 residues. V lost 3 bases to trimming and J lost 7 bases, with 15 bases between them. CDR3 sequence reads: CASSLAGSLGEKLFF. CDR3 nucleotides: TGTGCCAGCAGCTTGGCCGGAAGTTTGGGTGAAAAACTGTTTTTT.

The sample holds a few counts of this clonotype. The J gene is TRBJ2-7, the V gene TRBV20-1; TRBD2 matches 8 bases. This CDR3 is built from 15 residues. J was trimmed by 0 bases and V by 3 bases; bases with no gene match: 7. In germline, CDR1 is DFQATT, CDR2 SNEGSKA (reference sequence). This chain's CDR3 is CSARGQLADSYEQYF. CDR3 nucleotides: TGCAGTGCTAGGGGGCAACTAGCGGACTCCTACGAGCAGTACTTC.

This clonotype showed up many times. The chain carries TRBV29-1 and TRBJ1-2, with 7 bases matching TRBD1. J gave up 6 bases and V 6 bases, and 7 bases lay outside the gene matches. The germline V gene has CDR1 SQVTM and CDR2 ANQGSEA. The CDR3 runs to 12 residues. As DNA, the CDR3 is TGCAGCGTCTACGGACAGGACCATGGCTACACCTTC. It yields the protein CSVYGQDHGYTF.

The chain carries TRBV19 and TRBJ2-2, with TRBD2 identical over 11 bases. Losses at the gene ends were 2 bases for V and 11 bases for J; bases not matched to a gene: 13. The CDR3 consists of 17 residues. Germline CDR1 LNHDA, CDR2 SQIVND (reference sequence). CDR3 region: CASSIWRGSGRAGELFF. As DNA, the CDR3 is TGTGCCAGTAGTATATGGAGAGGTAGCGGGAGGGCTGGCGAGCTGTTTTTT.

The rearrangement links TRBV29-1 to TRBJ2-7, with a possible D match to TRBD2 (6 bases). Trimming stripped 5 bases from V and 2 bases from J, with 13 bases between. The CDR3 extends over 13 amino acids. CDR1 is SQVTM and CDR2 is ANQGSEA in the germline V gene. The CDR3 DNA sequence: TGCAGCGTTCAGGGAGGAAGGACCTACGAGCAGTACTTC. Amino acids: CSVQGGRTYEQYF.

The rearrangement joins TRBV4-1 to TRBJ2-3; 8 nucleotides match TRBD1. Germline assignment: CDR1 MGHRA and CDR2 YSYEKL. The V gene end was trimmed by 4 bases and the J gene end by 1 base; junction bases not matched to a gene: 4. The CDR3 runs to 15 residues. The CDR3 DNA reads TGCGCCAGCAGCCGCTCGGGACAGGGCACAGATACGCAGTATTTT. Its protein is CASSRSGQGTDTQYF.

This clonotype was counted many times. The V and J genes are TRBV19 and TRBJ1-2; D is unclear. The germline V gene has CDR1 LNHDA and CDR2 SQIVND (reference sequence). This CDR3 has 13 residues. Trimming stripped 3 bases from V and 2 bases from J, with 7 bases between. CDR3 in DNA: TGTGCCAGTAGTATTATCCAGAACTATGGCTACACCTTC. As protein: CASSIIQNYGYTF.

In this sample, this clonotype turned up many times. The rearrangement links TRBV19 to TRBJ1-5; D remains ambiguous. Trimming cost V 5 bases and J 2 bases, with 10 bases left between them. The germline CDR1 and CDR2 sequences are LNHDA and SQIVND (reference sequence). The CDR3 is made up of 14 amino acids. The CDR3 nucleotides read TGTGCCAGTAGTTCGGGGTATGGCAATCAGCCCCAGCATTTT. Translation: CASSSGYGNQPQHF.

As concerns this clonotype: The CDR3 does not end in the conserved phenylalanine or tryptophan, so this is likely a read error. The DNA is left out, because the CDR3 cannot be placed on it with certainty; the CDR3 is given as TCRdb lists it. The CDR3 loop is CASSLSGVEEVYGYTFGS. The chain joins TRBV7-9 to TRBJ2-5; the D segment call TRBD2 is taken from the table without a DNA check. CDR1 and CDR2 (germline): SEHNR, FQNEAQ (reference sequence). The CDR3 adds up to 18 amino acids, both ends counted.

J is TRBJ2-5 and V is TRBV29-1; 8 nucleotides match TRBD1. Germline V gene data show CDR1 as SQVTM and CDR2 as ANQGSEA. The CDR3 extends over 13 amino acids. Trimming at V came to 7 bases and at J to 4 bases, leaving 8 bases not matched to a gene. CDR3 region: CSATGAGGETQYF. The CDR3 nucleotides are TGCAGCGCGACAGGGGCCGGGGGAGAGACCCAGTACTTC.

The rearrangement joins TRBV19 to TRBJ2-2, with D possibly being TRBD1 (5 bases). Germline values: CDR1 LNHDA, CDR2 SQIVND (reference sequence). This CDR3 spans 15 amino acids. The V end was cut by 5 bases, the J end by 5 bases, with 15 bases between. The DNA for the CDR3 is TGTGCCAGTAGTCCTCGGACAAGCCATACCGGGGAGCTGTTTTTT. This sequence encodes CASSPRTSHTGELFF.